A single sample gave rise to the 32 T cell receptor beta chains below, sequenced in a study of blood T cell dynamics during melanoma immunotherapy. Measured with immunoSEQ multiplex PCR; TCRdb has only the in-frame clones, and not every one. The sample lists about 13,000 clones, about 92% occurring once. As for time point: pre-treatment baseline. The sequencing used effector memory CD8+ T cells from blood, collected from a patient treated with checkpoint blockade. These receptors were obtained from a human donor with melanoma.

The V and J genes are TRBV9 and TRBJ2-5, with a possible D match to TRBD2 (6 bases). The CDR3 spans 15 residues. The ends were cut back, 0 bases at V and 5 bases at J, with 14 bases in the middle. Germline V lookup: CDR1 SGDLS, CDR2 YYNGEE. The CDR3 nucleotides read TGTGCCAGCAGCGTAGCGGGGACTCCAAGGGAGACCCAGTACTTC. As protein: CASSVAGTPRETQYF.

This chain connects TRBV7-6 to TRBJ2-5; no clear D gene. CDR1 is SGHVS, CDR2 FNYEAQ, per germline. The CDR3 is made up of 12 amino acids. The germline V and J ends were trimmed by 5 bases and 5 bases, with 9 bases remaining between them. The CDR3 coding sequence is TGTGCCAGCAGCCCCCCCCGGGAGACCCAGTACTTC. Translated, it gives CASSPPRETQYF.

This sequence joins TRBV4-3 and TRBJ2-2; D is perhaps TRBD1 or TRBD2 (5 bases each). V dropped 0 bases and J dropped 1 base, with 15 bases sitting between them. This CDR3 spans 18 amino acids. Per the germline V gene, CDR1 is LGHNA and CDR2 is YSLEER. CDR3 loop: CASSQDTQWGWNTGELFF. The DNA of the CDR3 is TGCGCCAGCAGCCAAGACACCCAGTGGGGGTGGAACACCGGGGAGCTGTTTTTT.

J is TRBJ2-1 and V is TRBV11-2; D remains unclear. This CDR3 has 12 amino acids. CDR1 SGHAT and CDR2 FQNNGV come from the germline V gene. The CDR3 coding sequence is TGTGGAGTGGCCAGCTCCTACAATGAGCAGTTCTTC. Its protein is CGVASSYNEQFF. Full variable domain (missing parts from reference TRBV11-2 and TRBJ2-1): EAGVAQSPRYKIIEKRQSVAFWCNPISGHATLYWYQQILGQGPKLLIQFQNNGVVDDSQLPKDRFSAERLKGVDSTLKIQPAKLEDSAVYLCGVASSYNEQFFGPGTRLTVL.

The rearrangement uses TRBV5-4 and TRBJ2-1, with a weak D call TRBD2 (5 bases). Germline CDR1 SGHNT, CDR2 YYREEE (reference sequence). This CDR3 contains 14 residues. The V and J ends lost 7 bases and 1 base respectively, with 12 bases between them. The CDR3 spells CASEAGISYNEQFF. CDR3 nucleotides: TGTGCCAGCGAGGCCGGGATATCCTACAATGAGCAGTTCTTC.

This chain links TRBV19 with TRBJ2-3; a weak D match, TRBD2 (5 bases). Between the trimmed V and J ends, which lost 6 bases and 0 bases, there was a span of 13 bases. This CDR3 has 15 amino acids. Germline CDR1 is LNHDA and CDR2 is SQIVND (reference sequence). CDR3 in amino acids: CASSQDFSSTDTQYF. For the CDR3, the DNA is TGTGCCAGTAGCCAGGACTTCTCGAGCACAGATACGCAGTATTTT.

The chain is built from TRBV9 and TRBJ1-5; D is uncertain. V was trimmed by 3 bases and J by 7 bases, leaving 17 bases between them. Germline loops: CDR1 SGDLS, CDR2 YYNGEE. CDR3 length equals 15 residues. The CDR3 sequence is CASSAAQFPGQPQHF. The CDR3 DNA follows: TGTGCCAGCAGCGCAGCACAGTTCCCTGGACAGCCCCAGCATTTT. The variable domain in full, with the rest retrieved from reference TRBV9 and TRBJ1-5, is DSGVTQTPKHLITATGQRVTLRCSPRSGDLSVYWYQQSLDQGLQFLIQYYNGEERAKGNILERFSAQQFPDLHSELNLSSLELGDSALYFCASSAAQFPGQPQHFGDGTRLSIL.

This chain joins TRBV27 and TRBJ1-1; tentatively, D is TRBD1 (6 bases). V was trimmed by 0 bases and J by 1 base, leaving 9 bases between them. Germline CDR1 reads MNHEY; CDR2 reads SMNVEV (reference sequence). The CDR3 contains 15 residues. CDR3 residues: CASSLSVTGNTEAFF. The CDR3 DNA follows: TGTGCCAGCAGTTTATCCGTGACAGGGAACACTGAAGCTTTCTTT.

The chain combines TRBV2 with TRBJ1-5; D ambiguous. Trimming stripped 0 bases from V and 5 bases from J, with 11 bases between. CDR3 length: 15 amino acids. Germline assignment: CDR1 SNHLY and CDR2 FYNNEI. The CDR3 DNA reads as TGTGCCAGCAGTGAAGCGACCAGGAGCGATCAGCCCCAGCATTTT. Amino acids: CASSEATRSDQPQHF.

J is TRBJ2-1 and V is TRBV19; 8 bases are a match to TRBD1. CDR1 and CDR2 from the germline V gene are LNHDA and SQIVND (reference sequence). The length of the CDR3 is 18 residues. The ends lost 3 bases at V and 1 base at J; junction bases unmatched: 11. DNA of the CDR3: TGTGCCAGTAGTATCGCAGGGGGCGCATTATGGTCCTACAATGAGCAGTTCTTC. The encoded protein is CASSIAGGALWSYNEQFF.

CDR3 protein: CASSFWSTPYGYTF. The CDR3 bases are TGTGCCAGCAGCTTCTGGAGTACCCCTTATGGCTACACCTTC. The gene calls are TRBV7-2 and TRBJ1-2; D is unclear. V was pared by 3 bases and J by 5 bases, with 13 bases between. The CDR3 has 14 residues. CDR1 and CDR2 from the germline V gene are SGHTA and FQGNSA.

The rearrangement links TRBV19 to TRBJ2-5; D call uncertain. The CDR3 sequence is 13 residues long. CDR1 is LNHDA and CDR2 is SQIVND in the germline V gene (reference sequence). The V end was cut by 3 bases, the J end by 4 bases, with 9 bases between. The CDR3 protein is CASSIALGETQYF. In DNA, the CDR3 is TGTGCCAGTAGTATTGCCCTGGGAGAGACCCAGTACTTC.

The gene calls are TRBV19 and TRBJ2-7, with D hard to call. This CDR3 has 15 residues. Trimming cost V 3 bases and J 1 base, with 13 bases left between them. CDR1 LNHDA and CDR2 SQIVND come from the germline V gene (reference sequence). In DNA form, the CDR3 reads TGTGCCAGTAGTATTGCGGCAGGTGGTTCCTACGAGCAGTACTTC. Its protein product is CASSIAAGGSYEQYF. Based on the CDR3 plus reference TRBV19 and TRBJ2-7, the full variable domain is DGGITQSPKYLFRKEGQNVTLSCEQNLNHDAMYWYRQDPGQGLRLIYYSQIVNDFQKGDIAEGYSVSREKKESFPLTVTSAQKNPTAFYLCASSIAAGGSYEQYFGPGTRLTVT.

This clone came up once. This chain uses TRBV11-2 with TRBJ2-7; D call uncertain. The CDR3 has 13 residues. Trimming cost V 1 base and J 2 bases, with 6 bases left between them. CDR1 and CDR2 from the germline V gene are SGHAT and FQNNGV. The CDR3 DNA reads TGTGCCAGCAGCTTAGGCGCCGCCTACGAGCAGTACTTC. Residues: CASSLGAAYEQYF.

This chain uses TRBV4-1 with TRBJ2-7; possible D gene TRBD2, 5 bases. The CDR3 runs to 16 residues. Trimming removed 5 bases from V and 1 base from J, with 18 bases in between. Per germline, CDR1 MGHRA and CDR2 YSYEKL. In DNA form, the CDR3 reads TGCGCCAGCAGCTACTTCACGACGGACTCTTCCTACGAGCAGTACTTC. It is translated as CASSYFTTDSSYEQYF.

In this sample, this clone turned up once. The chain couples TRBV9 to TRBJ2-7, with D possibly TRBD2 on 5 matching bases. CDR1 SGDLS and CDR2 YYNGEE come from the germline V gene. Trimming took 4 bases from V and 2 from J, leaving 10 bases between them. The CDR3 is 13 residues long. The CDR3 spells CASSRGATYEQYF. The CDR3 DNA sequence: TGTGCCAGCAGCCGGGGAGCCACCTACGAGCAGTACTTC.

The chain links TRBV9 to TRBJ2-5, with 8 bases that match TRBD1. Germline CDR1 and CDR2: SGDLS and YYNGEE. This CDR3 contains 14 residues. With 4 bases clipped from V and 5 bases from J, the junction kept 7 bases outside the gene matches. Here the CDR3 reads CASSKTGGWETQYF. The CDR3 DNA follows: TGTGCCAGCAGCAAAACAGGGGGTTGGGAGACCCAGTACTTC.

CDR3 sequence: CASSQVALGRGPQHF. In DNA, the CDR3 is TGCGCCAGCAGCCAGGTGGCCCTTGGCAGGGGGCCCCAGCATTTT. This chain uses TRBV4-3 with TRBJ1-5; a possible D gene is TRBD1 (6 bases). The CDR3 covers 15 residues. Trimming pared 3 bases from V and 9 bases from J, leaving 18 bases between. Germline CDR1 and CDR2: LGHNA and YSLEER.

The chain uses TRBV19 and TRBJ1-1; perhaps TRBD1 as D (5 bases). Germline CDR1 LNHDA, CDR2 SQIVND (reference sequence). This CDR3 has 14 amino acids. Trimming took 2 bases from V and 4 from J, leaving 11 bases between them. The chain's CDR3 is CASSITGGFTEAFF. CDR3 nucleotides: TGTGCCAGTAGTATAACCGGGGGTTTCACTGAAGCTTTCTTT.

The chain joins TRBV6-1 to TRBJ1-1; no clear D gene. The CDR3 covers 12 residues. Germline V gene data show CDR1 as MNHNS and CDR2 as SASEGT. V was shortened by 6 bases and J by 5 bases, with 10 bases between the two germline ends. The CDR3 DNA reads as TGTGCCAGCAGCCCATCCCGAACTGAAGCTTTCTTT. Amino acids: CASSPSRTEAFF.

The rearrangement links TRBV10-3 to TRBJ1-1, with 7 bases fitting TRBD1. Per the germline V gene, CDR1 is ENHRY and CDR2 is SYGVKD. V shed 6 bases, J shed 2 bases, and the junction held 9 bases outside the gene matches. CDR3 length: 15 amino acids. In nucleotides, the CDR3 is TGTGCCATCAGGGGGACAGCGGGCCCAAACACTGAAGCTTTCTTT. Its translation is CAIRGTAGPNTEAFF.

The chain joins TRBV4-1 to TRBJ2-7; D not certain. V was cut by 0 bases and J by 1 base, with 10 bases left in between. Germline V gene sequence: CDR1 MGHRA, CDR2 YSYEKL. The CDR3 covers 15 residues. This CDR3 reads CASSQDVSVSYEQYF. CDR3 coding DNA: TGCGCCAGCAGCCAAGATGTGTCGGTTTCCTACGAGCAGTACTTC.

This rearrangement joins TRBV29-1 to TRBJ2-4; TRBD2 aligns across 11 bases. This CDR3 contains 13 residues. Germline CDR1 is SQVTM and CDR2 is ANQGSEA. After removal of 2 bases from V and 8 bases from J, the junction contained 2 bases not matched to a gene. CDR3 in amino acids: CSVETSGSYIQYF. In DNA form, the CDR3 reads TGCAGCGTTGAAACTAGCGGGAGTTACATTCAGTACTTC.

V and J are TRBV19 and TRBJ2-7; 9 bases map to TRBD1. Germline CDR1 LNHDA, CDR2 SQIVND (reference sequence). This CDR3 is 15 amino acids long. The V and J ends lost 3 bases and 2 bases, in that order; junction bases with no gene match: 5. In nucleotides, the CDR3 is TGTGCCAGTAGTATTGGGACAGGGTTTCCCTACGAGCAGTACTTC. Protein: CASSIGTGFPYEQYF.

The J gene is TRBJ2-5, the V gene TRBV5-1; perhaps TRBD2 as D (5 bases). V gave up 7 bases and J gave up 4 bases, with 11 bases separating them. Germline V lookup: CDR1 SGHRS, CDR2 YFSETQ. The CDR3 contains 12 residues. CDR3 sequence reads: CASSLARETQYF. As DNA, the CDR3 is TGCGCCAGCTCCCTAGCCAGAGAGACCCAGTACTTC.

Only a few counts were recorded for this clone. The chain has TRBV15 and TRBJ2-7; D is unresolved. The germline CDR1 and CDR2 sequences are LNHNV and YYDKDF (reference sequence). The CDR3 sequence is 14 residues long. V was trimmed by 0 bases and J by 5 bases, leaving 11 bases between them. DNA of the CDR3: TGTGCCACCAGCAGAGACAGGCGACAAAACGAGCAGTACTTC. Protein: CATSRDRRQNEQYF.

This clone was found once. This rearrangement joins TRBV27 to TRBJ2-2; 10 bases line up with TRBD2. Per the germline V gene, CDR1 is MNHEY and CDR2 is SMNVEV (reference sequence). The CDR3 covers 19 residues. V was clipped by 6 bases and J by 3 bases; unmatched bases: 16. CDR3 region: CASSSPGLAARWYTGELFF. CDR3 DNA: TGTGCCAGCAGCTCCCCCGGACTAGCGGCCCGGTGGTACACCGGGGAGCTGTTTTTT.

V is TRBV5-1 and J is TRBJ2-1; 10 positions agree with TRBD2. The germline V gene has CDR1 SGHRS and CDR2 YFSETQ. The CDR3 is made up of 17 amino acids. V lost 0 bases and J lost 0; bases outside the gene matches: 3. The CDR3 coding sequence is TGCGCCAGCAGCTTGGTAGGACTAGCGGCCTCCTACAATGAGCAGTTCTTC. It yields the protein CASSLVGLAASYNEQFF.

The genes are TRBV9 and TRBJ2-7; D ambiguous. V was clipped by 0 bases and J by 3 bases, with 13 bases between them. This CDR3 is 15 amino acids long. Germline CDR1 is SGDLS and CDR2 is YYNGEE. In DNA form, the CDR3 reads TGTGCCAGCAGCGTAGGGTGGGAAATGAACTACGAGCAGTACTTC. Residues: CASSVGWEMNYEQYF.

This chain uses TRBV5-4 with TRBJ2-3; tentatively, D is TRBD1 (6 bases). The CDR3 is made up of 16 amino acids. V dropped 1 base and J dropped 0 bases, with 12 bases sitting between them. CDR1 and CDR2 from the germline V gene are SGHNT and YYREEE (reference sequence). CDR3 sequence (DNA): TGTGCCAGCAGCTTGACAGGGACCCTCAGCACAGATACGCAGTATTTT. This codes for CASSLTGTLSTDTQYF.

The genes are TRBV4-3 and TRBJ2-2; 14 nucleotides match TRBD2. V was clipped by 0 bases and J by 1 base; unmatched bases: 4. The germline V gene has CDR1 LGHNA and CDR2 YSLEER. This CDR3 region has 19 residues. CDR3 region: CASSQDRGLAGGNTGELFF. As DNA, the CDR3 is TGCGCCAGCAGCCAAGATCGAGGACTAGCGGGAGGGAACACCGGGGAGCTGTTTTTT.

The chain is built from TRBV27 and TRBJ2-7, with TRBD2 matching 11 bases. Germline lookup yields CDR1 MNHEY and CDR2 SMNVEV (reference sequence). V dropped 5 bases and J dropped 6; count of bases not matched to a gene: 12. The CDR3 spans 16 residues. CDR3 DNA sequence: TGTGCCAGCAGTCCGGGGCTAGCGGGAGGTACTGGCGAGCAGTACTTC. Translating gives CASSPGLAGGTGEQYF.